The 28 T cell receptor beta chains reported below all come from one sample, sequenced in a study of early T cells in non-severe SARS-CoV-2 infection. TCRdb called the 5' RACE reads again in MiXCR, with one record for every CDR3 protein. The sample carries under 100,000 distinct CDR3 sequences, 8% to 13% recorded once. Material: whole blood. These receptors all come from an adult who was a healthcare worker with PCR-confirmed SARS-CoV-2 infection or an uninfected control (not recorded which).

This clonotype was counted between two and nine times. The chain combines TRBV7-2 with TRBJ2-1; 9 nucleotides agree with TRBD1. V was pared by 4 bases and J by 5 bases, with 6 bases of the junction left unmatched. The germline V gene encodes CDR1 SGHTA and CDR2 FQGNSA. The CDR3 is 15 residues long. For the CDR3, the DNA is TGTGCCAGCAGCTCGCCGGGACAGGGACACAATGAGCAGTTCTTC. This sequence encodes CASSSPGQGHNEQFF.

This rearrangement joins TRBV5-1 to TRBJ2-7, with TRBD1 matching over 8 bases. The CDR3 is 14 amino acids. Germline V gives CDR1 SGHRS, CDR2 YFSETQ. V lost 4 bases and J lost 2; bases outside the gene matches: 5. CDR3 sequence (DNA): TGCGCCAGCAGCCTTACGGGACAGGCCTACGAGCAGTACTTC. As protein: CASSLTGQAYEQYF.

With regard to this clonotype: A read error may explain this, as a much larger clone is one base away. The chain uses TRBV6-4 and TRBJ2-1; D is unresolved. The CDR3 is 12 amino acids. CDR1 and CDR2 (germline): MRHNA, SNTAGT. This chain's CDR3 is CASLGPGNVQFF. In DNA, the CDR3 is TGTGCCAGCCTTGGCCCTGGGAATGTGCAGTTCTTC.

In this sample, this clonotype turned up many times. In DNA form, the CDR3 reads TGCGCCAGCAGGCGCAAAGGGGTTAAGGAGACCCAGTACTTC. It codes for CASRRKGVKETQYF. The chain is built from TRBV23-1 and TRBJ2-5; possible D gene TRBD1, 5 bases. TRBV23-1 is marked as an open reading frame, function uncertain. CDR3 length: 14 residues. V was trimmed by 6 bases and J by 5 bases, leaving 16 bases between them.

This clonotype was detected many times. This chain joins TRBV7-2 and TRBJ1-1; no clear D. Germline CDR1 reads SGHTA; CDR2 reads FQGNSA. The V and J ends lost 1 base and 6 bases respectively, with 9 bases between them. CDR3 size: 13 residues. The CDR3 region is CASSLVSGSEAFF. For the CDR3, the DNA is TGTGCCAGCAGCTTAGTGTCGGGGTCTGAAGCTTTCTTT.

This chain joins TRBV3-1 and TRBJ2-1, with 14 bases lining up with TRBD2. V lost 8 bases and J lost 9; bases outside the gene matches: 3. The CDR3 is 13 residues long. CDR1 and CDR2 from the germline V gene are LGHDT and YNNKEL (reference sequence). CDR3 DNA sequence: TGTGCCAGCCAGACTAGCGGGAGGGTTGAGCAGTTCTTC. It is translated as CASQTSGRVEQFF.

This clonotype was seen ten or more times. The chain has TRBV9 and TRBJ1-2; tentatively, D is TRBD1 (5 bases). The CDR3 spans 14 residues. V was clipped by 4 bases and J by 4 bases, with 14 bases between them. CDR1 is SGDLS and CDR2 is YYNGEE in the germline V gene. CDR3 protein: CASSPGGETYGYTF. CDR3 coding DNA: TGTGCCAGCAGCCCTGGGGGGGAGACCTATGGCTACACCTTC.

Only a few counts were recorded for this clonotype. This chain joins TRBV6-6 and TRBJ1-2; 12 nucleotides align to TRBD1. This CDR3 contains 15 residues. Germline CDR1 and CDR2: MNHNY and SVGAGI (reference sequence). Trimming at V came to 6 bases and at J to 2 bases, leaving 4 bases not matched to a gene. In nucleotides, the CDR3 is TGTGCCAGCAGGGCAGGGACAGGGGGCAACTATGGCTACACCTTC. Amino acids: CASRAGTGGNYGYTF.

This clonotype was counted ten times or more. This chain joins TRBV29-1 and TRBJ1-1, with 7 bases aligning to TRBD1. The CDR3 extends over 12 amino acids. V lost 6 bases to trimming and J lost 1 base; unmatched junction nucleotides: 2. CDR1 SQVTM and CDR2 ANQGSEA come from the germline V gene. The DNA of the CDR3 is TGCAGCGTCCACAGGGGGAACACTGAAGCTTTCTTT. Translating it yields CSVHRGNTEAFF.

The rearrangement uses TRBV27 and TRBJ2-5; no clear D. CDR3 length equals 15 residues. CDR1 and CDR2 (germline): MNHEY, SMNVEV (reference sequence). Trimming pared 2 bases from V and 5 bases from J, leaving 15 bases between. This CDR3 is CASSLVPPAGETQYF. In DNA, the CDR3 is TGTGCCAGCAGTTTAGTCCCGCCAGCTGGGGAGACCCAGTACTTC.

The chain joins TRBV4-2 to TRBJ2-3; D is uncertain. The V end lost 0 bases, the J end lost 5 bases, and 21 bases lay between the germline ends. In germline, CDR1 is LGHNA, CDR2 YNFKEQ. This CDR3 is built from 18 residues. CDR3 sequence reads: CASSQEERLAQQKDTQYF. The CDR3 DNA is TGTGCCAGCAGCCAAGAAGAACGTCTGGCTCAACAAAAAGATACGCAGTATTTT.

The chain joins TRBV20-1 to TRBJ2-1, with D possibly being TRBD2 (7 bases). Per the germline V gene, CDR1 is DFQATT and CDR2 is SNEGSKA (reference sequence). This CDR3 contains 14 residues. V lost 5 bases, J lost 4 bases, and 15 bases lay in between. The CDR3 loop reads CSASMGGLYNEQFF. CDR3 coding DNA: TGCAGTGCTTCAATGGGGGGGCTGTACAATGAGCAGTTCTTC.

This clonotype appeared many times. CDR3 amino acids: CASSLVGQGNGYTF. The CDR3 DNA is TGCGCCAGCAGCTTGGTTGGACAGGGGAATGGCTACACCTTC. The chain has TRBV5-1 and TRBJ1-2, with 9 nucleotides matching TRBD1. CDR1 and CDR2 (germline): SGHRS, YFSETQ. The CDR3 extends over 14 amino acids. The J segment lost 6 bases and the V segment lost 0 bases, leaving 3 bases of the junction unmatched.

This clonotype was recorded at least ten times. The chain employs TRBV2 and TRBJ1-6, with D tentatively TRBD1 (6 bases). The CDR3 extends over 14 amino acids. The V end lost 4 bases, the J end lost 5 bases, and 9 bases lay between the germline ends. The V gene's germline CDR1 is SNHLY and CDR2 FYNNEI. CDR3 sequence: CASSVDSNNSPLHF. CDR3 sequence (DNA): TGTGCCAGCAGTGTGGACAGCAATAATTCACCCCTCCACTTT.

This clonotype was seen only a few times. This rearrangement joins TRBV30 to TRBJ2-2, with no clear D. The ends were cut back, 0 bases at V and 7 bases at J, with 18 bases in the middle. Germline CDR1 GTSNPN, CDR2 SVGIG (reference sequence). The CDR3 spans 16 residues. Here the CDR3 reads CAWSVNRDRESGELFF. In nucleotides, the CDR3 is TGTGCCTGGAGTGTAAACAGAGACCGTGAGAGCGGGGAGCTGTTTTTT.

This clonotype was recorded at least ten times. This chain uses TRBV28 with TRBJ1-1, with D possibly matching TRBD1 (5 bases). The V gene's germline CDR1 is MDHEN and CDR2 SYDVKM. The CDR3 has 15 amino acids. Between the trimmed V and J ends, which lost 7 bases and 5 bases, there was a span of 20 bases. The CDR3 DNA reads TGTGCCAGCACTAGAAGCGTGGGGCGCCCAACTGAAGCTTTCTTT. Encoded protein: CASTRSVGRPTEAFF.

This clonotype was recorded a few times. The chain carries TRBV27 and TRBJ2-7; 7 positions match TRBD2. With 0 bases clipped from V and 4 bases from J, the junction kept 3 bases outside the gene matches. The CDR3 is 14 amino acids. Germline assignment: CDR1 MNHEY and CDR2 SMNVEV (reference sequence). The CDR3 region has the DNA TGTGCCAGCAGTTTATCACCGGGAGGTTACGAGCAGTACTTC. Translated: CASSLSPGGYEQYF.

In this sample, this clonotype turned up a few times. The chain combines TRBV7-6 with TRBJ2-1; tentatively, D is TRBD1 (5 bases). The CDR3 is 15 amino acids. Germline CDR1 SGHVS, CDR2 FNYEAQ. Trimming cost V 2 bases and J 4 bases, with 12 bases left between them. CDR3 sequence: CASSLFSGPYNEQFF. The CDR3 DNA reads TGTGCCAGCAGCTTATTCTCAGGGCCATACAATGAGCAGTTCTTC.

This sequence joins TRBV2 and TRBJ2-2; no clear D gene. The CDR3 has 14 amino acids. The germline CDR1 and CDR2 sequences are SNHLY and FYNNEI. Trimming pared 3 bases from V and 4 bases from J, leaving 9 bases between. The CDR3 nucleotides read TGTGCCAGCAGTGAGCGGCTCGGCACCGGGGAGCTGTTTTTT. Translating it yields CASSERLGTGELFF.

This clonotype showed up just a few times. The CDR3 is CSAGGQTGTNTEAFF. Written as DNA, the CDR3 is TGCAGTGCTGGGGGGCAGACAGGGACGAACACTGAAGCTTTCTTT. The V call is TRBV20-1, the J call TRBJ1-1; 7 bases are shared with TRBD1. Trimming removed 5 bases from V and 1 base from J; junction bases left unmatched: 10. This CDR3 comprises 15 residues. Germline CDR1 DFQATT, CDR2 SNEGSKA (reference sequence).

The CDR3 DNA follows: TGCAGCGTTCTCCCCCGAGGAGCAGATACGCAGTATTTT. This gives the protein CSVLPRGADTQYF. This sequence joins TRBV29-1 and TRBJ2-3; D remains ambiguous. Germline values: CDR1 SQVTM, CDR2 ANQGSEA. The CDR3 totals 13 residues. V lost 5 bases to trimming and J lost 4 bases, with 13 bases between them.

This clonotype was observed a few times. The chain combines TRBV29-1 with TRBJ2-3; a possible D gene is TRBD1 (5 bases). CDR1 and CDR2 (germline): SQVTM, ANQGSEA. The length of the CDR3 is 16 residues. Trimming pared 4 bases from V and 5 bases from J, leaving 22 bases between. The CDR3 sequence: CSVVERGASLGDTQYF. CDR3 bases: TGCAGCGTTGTTGAAAGGGGCGCGAGCTTAGGAGATACGCAGTATTTT.

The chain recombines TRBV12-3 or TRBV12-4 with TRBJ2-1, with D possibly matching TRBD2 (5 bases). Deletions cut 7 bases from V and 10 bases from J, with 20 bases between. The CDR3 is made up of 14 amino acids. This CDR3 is CASKSGLGGGEQFF. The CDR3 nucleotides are TGTGCCAGCAAGTCCGGCTTAGGAGGCGGCGAGCAGTTCTTC.

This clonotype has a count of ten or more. The CDR3 DNA is TGCGCCAGCAAAGGACCGGGACAGGGAGCGGAGACCCAGTACTTC. Protein product: CASKGPGQGAETQYF. V and J are TRBV5-1 and TRBJ2-5; 9 nucleotides agree with TRBD1. V lost 6 bases and J lost 5; bases outside the gene matches: 11. In germline, CDR1 is SGHRS, CDR2 YFSETQ. The CDR3 runs to 15 residues. The variable domain in full, completed from reference TRBV5-1 and TRBJ2-5, reads KAGVTQTPRYLIKTRGQQVTLSCSPISGHRSVSWYQQTPGQGLQFLFEYFSETQRNKGNFPGRFSGRQFSNSRSEMNVSTLELGDSALYLCASKGPGQGAETQYFGPGTRLLVL.

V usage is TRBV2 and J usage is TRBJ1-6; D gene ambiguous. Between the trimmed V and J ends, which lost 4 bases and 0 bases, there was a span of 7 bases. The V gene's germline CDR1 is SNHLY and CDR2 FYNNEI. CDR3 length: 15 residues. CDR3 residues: CASSGGSSYNSPLHF. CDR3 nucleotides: TGTGCCAGCAGTGGCGGGAGCTCCTATAATTCACCCCTCCACTTT.

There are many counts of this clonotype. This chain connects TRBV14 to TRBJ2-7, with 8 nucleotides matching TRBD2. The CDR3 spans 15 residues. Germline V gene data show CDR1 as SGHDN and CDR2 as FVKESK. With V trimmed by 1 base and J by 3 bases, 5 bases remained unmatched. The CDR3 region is CASSQGLALSYEQYF. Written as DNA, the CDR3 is TGTGCCAGCAGCCAAGGACTAGCGCTGAGCTACGAGCAGTACTTC.

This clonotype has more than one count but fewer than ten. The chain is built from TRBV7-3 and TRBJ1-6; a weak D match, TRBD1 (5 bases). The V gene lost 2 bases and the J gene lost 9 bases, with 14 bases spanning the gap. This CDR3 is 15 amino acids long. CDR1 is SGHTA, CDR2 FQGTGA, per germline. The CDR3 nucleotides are TGTGCCAGCAGCTTAGGACTGCAAAGGGGTTCACCCCTCCACTTT. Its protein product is CASSLGLQRGSPLHF.

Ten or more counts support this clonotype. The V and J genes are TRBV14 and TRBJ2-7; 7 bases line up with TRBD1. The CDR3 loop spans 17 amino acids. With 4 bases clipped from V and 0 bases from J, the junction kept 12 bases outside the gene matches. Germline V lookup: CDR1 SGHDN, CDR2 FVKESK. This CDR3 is CASSPRPGQKFSYEQYF. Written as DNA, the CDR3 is TGTGCCAGCAGCCCTCGCCCGGGACAGAAATTCTCCTACGAGCAGTACTTC.